The clone carrying this T cell receptor beta chain was recorded a few times. Per the germline V gene, CDR1 is SQVTM and CDR2 is ANQGSEA. V was pared by 7 bases and J by 7 bases, with 8 bases of the junction left unmatched. The CDR3 is 14 residues long. The data belong to a study of blood T cells in healthy people across ages. A sample-barcoded 5' primer and a J-beta primer mix were used in a second PCR of roughly 7 to 11 cycles. One entry per CDR3 protein, called by TCRdb with MiXCR from the 5' RACE reads. Of about 1 million distinct CDR3 sequences in the sample, less than 50% were seen once. The TCR was taken from a woman aged 60-70 years in good health. V and J are TRBV29-1 and TRBJ2-1; 12 bases map to TRBD2. Sequences were obtained from blood. The CDR3 protein is CSAQLAGGGNEQFF. Written as DNA, the CDR3 is TGCAGCGCTCAACTAGCGGGAGGAGGTAATGAGCAGTTCTTC.